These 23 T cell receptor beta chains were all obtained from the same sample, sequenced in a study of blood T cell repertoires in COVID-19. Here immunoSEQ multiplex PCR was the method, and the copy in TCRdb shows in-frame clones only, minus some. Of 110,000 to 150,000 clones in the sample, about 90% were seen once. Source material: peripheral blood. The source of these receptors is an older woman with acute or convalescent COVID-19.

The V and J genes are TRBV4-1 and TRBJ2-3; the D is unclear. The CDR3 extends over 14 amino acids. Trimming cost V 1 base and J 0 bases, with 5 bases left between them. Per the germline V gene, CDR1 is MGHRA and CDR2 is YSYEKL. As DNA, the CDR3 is TGCGCCAGCAGCCAAGCTGCGAGCACAGATACGCAGTATTTT. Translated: CASSQAASTDTQYF.

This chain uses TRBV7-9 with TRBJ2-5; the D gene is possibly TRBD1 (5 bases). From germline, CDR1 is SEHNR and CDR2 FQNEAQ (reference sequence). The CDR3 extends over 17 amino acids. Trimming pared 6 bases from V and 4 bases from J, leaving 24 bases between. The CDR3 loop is CASSFKSYSTVSETQYF. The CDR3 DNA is TGTGCCAGCAGTTTCAAGTCCTACTCGACAGTTTCAGAGACCCAGTACTTC. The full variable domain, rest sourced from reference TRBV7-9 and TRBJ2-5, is DTGVSQNPRHKITKRGQNVTFRCDPISEHNRLYWYRQTLGQGPEFLTYFQNEAQLEKSRLLSDRFSAERPKGSFSTLEIQRTEQGDSAMYLCASSFKSYSTVSETQYFGPGTRLLVL.

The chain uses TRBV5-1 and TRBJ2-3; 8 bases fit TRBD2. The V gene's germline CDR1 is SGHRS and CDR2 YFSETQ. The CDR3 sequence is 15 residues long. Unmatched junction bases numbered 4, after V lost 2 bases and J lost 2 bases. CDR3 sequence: CASSFLAGTTDTQYF. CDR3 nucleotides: TGCGCCAGCAGCTTTTTAGCGGGGACCACAGATACGCAGTATTTT.

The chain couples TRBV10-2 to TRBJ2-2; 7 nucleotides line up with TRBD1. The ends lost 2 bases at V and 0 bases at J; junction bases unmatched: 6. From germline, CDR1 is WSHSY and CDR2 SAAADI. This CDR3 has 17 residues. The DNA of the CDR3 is TGCGCCAGCAGTGAGCCAAGGGACAGAGCGAACACCGGGGAGCTGTTTTTT. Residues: CASSEPRDRANTGELFF.

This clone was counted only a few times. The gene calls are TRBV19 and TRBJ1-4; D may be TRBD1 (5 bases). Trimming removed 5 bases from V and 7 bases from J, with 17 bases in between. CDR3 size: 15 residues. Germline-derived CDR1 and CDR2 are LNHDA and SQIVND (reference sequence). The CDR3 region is CASSSLGGSAEKLFF. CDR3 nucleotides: TGTGCCAGTAGTTCCCTTGGGGGGAGCGCTGAAAAACTGTTTTTT.

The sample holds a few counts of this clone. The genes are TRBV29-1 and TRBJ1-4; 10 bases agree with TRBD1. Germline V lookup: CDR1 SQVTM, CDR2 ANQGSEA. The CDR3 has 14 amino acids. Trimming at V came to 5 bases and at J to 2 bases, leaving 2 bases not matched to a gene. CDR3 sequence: CSVWDRGTNEKLFF. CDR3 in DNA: TGCAGCGTTTGGGACAGGGGTACTAATGAAAAACTGTTTTTT.

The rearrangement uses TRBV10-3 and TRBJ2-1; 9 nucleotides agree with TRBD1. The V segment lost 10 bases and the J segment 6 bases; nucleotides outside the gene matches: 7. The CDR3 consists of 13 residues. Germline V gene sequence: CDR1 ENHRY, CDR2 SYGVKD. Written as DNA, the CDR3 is TGTGCCACCAACAGGGGGCTGGGCAATGAGCAGTTCTTC. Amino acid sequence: CATNRGLGNEQFF.

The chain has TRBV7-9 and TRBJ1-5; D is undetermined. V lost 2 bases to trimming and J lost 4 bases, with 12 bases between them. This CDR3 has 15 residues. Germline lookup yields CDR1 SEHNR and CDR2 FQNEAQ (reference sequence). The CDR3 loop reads CASSLRETKNQPQHF. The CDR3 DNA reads TGTGCCAGCAGCTTACGCGAGACAAAGAATCAGCCCCAGCATTTT.

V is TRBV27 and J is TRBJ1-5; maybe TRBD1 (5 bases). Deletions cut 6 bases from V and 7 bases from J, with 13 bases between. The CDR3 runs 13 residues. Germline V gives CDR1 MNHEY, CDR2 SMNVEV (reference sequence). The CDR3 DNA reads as TGTGCCAGCAGCTATCAGGGTGGACAGCCCCAGCATTTT. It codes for CASSYQGGQPQHF.

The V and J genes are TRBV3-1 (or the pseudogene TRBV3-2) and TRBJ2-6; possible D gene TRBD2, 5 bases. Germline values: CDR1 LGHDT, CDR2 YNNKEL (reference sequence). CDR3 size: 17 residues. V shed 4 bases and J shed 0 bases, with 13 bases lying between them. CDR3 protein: CASSPPAGYSGANVLTF. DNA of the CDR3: TGTGCCAGCAGCCCCCCGGCGGGTTACTCTGGGGCCAACGTCCTGACTTTC.

The CDR3 reads CASSRGGGRETQYF. The CDR3 region has the DNA TGTGCCAGCAGCCGTGGGGGGGGCAGAGAGACCCAGTACTTC. V is TRBV5-6 and J is TRBJ2-5; D is possibly TRBD2 (7 bases). Germline CDR1 SGHDT, CDR2 YYEEEE. The CDR3 runs 14 residues. Between the trimmed V and J ends, which lost 4 bases and 4 bases, there was a span of 14 bases.

CDR3 amino acids: CASSLAGGQPQHF. The CDR3 DNA sequence: TGTGCCAGCAGTTTAGCAGGGGGTCAGCCCCAGCATTTT. The chain uses TRBV27 and TRBJ1-5; 7 positions match TRBD1. The V gene's germline CDR1 is MNHEY and CDR2 SMNVEV (reference sequence). J lost 6 bases, V lost 2 bases, and 1 base had no gene match. This CDR3 has 13 amino acids.

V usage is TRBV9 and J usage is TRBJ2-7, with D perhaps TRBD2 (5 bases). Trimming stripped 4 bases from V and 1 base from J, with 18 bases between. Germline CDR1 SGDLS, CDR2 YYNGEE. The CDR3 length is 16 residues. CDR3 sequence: CASSLDPRDSSYEQYF. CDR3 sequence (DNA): TGTGCCAGCAGCCTAGACCCCCGGGATTCGTCCTACGAGCAGTACTTC.

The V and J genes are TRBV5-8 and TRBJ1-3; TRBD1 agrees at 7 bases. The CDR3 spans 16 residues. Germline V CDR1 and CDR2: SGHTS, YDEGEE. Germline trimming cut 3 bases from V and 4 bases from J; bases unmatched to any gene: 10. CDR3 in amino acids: CASSWARQGSGNTIYF. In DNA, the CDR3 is TGTGCCAGCAGCTGGGCCCGACAGGGTTCGGGAAACACCATATATTTT.

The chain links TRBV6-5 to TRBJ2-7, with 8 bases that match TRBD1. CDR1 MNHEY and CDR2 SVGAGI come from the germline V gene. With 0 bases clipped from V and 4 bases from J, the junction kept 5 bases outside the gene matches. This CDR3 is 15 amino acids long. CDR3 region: CASSYSSRGLYEQYF. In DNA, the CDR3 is TGTGCCAGCAGTTACTCGTCCAGGGGGCTGTACGAGCAGTACTTC.

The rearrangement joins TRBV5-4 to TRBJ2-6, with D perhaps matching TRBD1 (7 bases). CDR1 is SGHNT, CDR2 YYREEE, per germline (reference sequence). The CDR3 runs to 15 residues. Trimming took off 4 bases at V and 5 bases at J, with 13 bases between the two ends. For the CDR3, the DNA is TGTGCCAGCAGCCTCGGAGGGGGCTGGGCCAACGTCCTGACTTTC. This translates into CASSLGGGWANVLTF.

In DNA, the CDR3 is TGTGCCAGCAGCTTCGGGGATAAGACTGAAGCTTTCTTT. It specifies CASSFGDKTEAFF. This rearrangement joins TRBV11-2 to TRBJ1-1, with D uncertain. Trimming left V 3 bases short and J 5 bases short, with 10 bases between. Germline V CDR1 and CDR2: SGHAT, FQNNGV. The CDR3 runs 13 residues.

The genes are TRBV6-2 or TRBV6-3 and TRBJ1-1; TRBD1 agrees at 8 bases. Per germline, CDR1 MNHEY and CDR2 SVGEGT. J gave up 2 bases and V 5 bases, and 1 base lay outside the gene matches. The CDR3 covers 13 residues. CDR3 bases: TGTGCCAGCAGTGGACAGGGTAACACTGAAGCTTTCTTT. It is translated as CASSGQGNTEAFF.

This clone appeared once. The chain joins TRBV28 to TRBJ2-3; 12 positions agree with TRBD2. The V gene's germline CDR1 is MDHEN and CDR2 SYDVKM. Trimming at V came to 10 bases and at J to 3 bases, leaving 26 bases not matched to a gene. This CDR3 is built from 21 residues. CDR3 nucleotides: TGTGCCACCGGGGCCCTGGTGGCTAGCGGGGGGGCCAGGCTTGAGACAGATACGCAGTATTTT. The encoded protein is CATGALVASGGARLETDTQYF. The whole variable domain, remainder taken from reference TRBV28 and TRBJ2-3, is DVKVTQSSRYLVKRTGEKVFLECVQDMDHENMFWYRQDPGLGLRLIYFSYDVKMKEKGDIPEGYSVSREKKERFSLILESASTNQTSMYLCATGALVASGGARLETDTQYFGPGTRLTVL.

CDR3 protein: CASSQADYGYTF. The CDR3 nucleotides read TGTGCCAGCAGCCAGGCAGACTATGGCTACACCTTC. The V gene is TRBV11-2, the J gene TRBJ1-2; D not certain. Trimming removed 5 bases from V and 3 bases from J, with 7 bases in between. CDR1 is SGHAT and CDR2 is FQNNGV in the germline V gene. The CDR3 length is 12 residues.

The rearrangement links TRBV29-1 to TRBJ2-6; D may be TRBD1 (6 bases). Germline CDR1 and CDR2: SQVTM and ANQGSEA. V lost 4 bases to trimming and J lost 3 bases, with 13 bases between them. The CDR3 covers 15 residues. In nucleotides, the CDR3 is TGCAGCGTTGTGTCACAGGGCTTTGGGGCCAACGTCCTGACTTTC. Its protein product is CSVVSQGFGANVLTF.

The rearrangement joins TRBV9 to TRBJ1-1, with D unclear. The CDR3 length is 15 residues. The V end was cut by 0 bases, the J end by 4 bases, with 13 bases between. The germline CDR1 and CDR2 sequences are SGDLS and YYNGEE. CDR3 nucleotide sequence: TGTGCCAGCAGCGTAGACGGCGCGGTAGGCACTGAAGCTTTCTTT. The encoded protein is CASSVDGAVGTEAFF.

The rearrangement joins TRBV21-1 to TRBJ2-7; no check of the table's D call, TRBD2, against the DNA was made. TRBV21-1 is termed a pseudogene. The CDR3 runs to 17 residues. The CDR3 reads CASSRSGGFYITYEQYF. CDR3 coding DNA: TGTGCCAGCAGCCGCAGTGGCGGGTTTTATATCACCTACGAGCAGTACTTC.